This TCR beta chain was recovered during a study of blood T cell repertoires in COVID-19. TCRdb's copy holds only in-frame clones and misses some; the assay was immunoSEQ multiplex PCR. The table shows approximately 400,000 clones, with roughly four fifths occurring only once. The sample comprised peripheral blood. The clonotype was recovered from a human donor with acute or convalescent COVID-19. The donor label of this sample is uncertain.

CDR3: CASSSQGSSRETQYF. CDR3 sequence (DNA): TGCGCCAGCAGCTCTCAAGGGAGCTCTAGAGAGACCCAGTACTTC. V usage is TRBV5-1 and J usage is TRBJ2-5, with D maybe TRBD2 (5 bases). V lost 3 bases and J 4 bases, leaving 16 bases between the germline ends. The CDR3 is made up of 15 amino acids. In germline, CDR1 is SGHRS, CDR2 YFSETQ.